This TCR beta chain comes out of a study of graft-versus-host responses after intestinal transplantation. As for the study in general: All recipients were transplanted with multivisceral, liver-intestinal, or isolated intestinal grafts. After anti-thymocyte globulin induction, recipients took tacrolimus and steroids for approximately 3 years. Study-level points and caveats: Across patients carrying graft-donor T cell macrochimerism, allografts held high graft-versus-host to host-versus-graft clonal ratios. Early post-transplant HvG declines tracked with peak circulating GvH clone levels.

Libraries were prepared by immunoSEQ multiplex PCR; TCRdb keeps only in-frame clonotypes and omits some of them. In the table there are over 85,000 clones, roughly 89% of which are singletons. Regarding this clone: Its specificity is not known.

The CDR3 loop spans 12 amino acids. The origin of this receptor is a human donor who was the organ donor for an intestinal transplant. The specimen was unstimulated CD4+ T cells sorted from spleen or lymph node cells, collected before transplant. The gene calls are TRBV12-1 and TRBJ1-1. TRBV12-1 is a listed pseudogene. Here the CDR3 DNA reads TGTGCCAGCAGCTTGAGTGACACTGAAGCTTTCTTT. It encodes CASSLSDTEAFF.